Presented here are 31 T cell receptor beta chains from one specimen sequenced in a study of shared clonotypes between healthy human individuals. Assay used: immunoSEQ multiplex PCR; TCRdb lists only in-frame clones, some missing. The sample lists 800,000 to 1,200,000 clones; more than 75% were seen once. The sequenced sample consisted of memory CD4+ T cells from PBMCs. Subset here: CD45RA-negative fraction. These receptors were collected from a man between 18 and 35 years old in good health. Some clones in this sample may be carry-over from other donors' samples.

CDR3 DNA: TGCGCCAGCAGCGACCCTAGGGTGGGGGACTATGGCTACACCTTC. Amino acids: CASSDPRVGDYGYTF. V and J are TRBV5-1 and TRBJ1-2; tentatively, D is TRBD1 (5 bases). The V end was cut by 4 bases, the J end by 3 bases, with 16 bases between. The CDR3 consists of 15 residues. Germline values: CDR1 SGHRS, CDR2 YFSETQ.

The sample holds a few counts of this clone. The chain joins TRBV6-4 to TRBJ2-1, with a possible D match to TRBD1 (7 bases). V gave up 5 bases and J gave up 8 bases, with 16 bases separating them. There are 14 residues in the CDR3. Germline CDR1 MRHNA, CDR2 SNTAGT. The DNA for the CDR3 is TGTGCCAGCAGTCCATCCCCCAGGGGGGATGAGCAGTTCTTC. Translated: CASSPSPRGDEQFF.

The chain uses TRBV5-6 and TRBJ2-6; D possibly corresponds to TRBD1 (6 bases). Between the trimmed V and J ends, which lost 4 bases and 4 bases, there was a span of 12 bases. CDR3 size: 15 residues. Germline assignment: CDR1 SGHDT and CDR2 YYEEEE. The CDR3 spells CASSETGSGANVLTF. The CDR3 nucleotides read TGTGCCAGCAGCGAAACAGGGTCCGGGGCCAACGTCCTGACTTTC.

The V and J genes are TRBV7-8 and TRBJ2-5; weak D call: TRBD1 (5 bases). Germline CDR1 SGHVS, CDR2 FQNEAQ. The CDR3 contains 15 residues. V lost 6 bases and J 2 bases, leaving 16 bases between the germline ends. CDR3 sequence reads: CASRRQPNFQETQYF. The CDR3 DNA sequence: TGTGCCAGCAGGCGACAGCCTAATTTTCAAGAGACCCAGTACTTC.

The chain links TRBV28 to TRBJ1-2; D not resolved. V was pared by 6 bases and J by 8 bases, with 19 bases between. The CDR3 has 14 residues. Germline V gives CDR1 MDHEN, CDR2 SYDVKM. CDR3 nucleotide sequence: TGTGCCAGCAGCCTAATCGCCCTCGCCGGAGGCTACACCTTC. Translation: CASSLIALAGGYTF.

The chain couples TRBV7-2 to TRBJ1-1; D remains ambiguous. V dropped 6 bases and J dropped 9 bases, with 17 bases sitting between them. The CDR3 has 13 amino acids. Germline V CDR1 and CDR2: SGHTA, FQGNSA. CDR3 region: CASSPSVSLKAFF. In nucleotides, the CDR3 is TGTGCCAGCAGTCCTAGTGTCTCATTAAAAGCTTTCTTT.

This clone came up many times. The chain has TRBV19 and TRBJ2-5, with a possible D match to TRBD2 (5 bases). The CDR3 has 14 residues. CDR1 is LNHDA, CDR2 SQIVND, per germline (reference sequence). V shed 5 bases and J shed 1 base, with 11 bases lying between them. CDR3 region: CASSPQRPQETQYF. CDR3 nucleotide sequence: TGTGCCAGTAGTCCTCAGCGGCCCCAAGAGACCCAGTACTTC.

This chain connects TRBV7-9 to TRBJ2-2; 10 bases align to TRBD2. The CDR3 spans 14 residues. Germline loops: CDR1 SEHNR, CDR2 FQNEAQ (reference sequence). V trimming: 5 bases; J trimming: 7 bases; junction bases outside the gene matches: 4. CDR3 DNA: TGTGCCAGCAGCACAGGACTAGCGGACGGGGAGCTGTTTTTT. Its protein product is CASSTGLADGELFF.

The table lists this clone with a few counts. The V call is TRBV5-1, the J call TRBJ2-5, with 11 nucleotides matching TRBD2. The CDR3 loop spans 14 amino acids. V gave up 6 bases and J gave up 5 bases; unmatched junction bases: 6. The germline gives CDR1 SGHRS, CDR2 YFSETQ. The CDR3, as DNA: TGCGCCAGCAAAGGGATAGCGGGAGGGGAGACCCAGTACTTC. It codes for CASKGIAGGETQYF.

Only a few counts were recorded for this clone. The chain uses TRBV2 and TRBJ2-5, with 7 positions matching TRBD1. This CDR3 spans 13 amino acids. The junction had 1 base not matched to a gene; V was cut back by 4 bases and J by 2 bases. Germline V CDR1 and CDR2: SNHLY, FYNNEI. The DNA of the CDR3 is TGTGCCAGCAGTGCGACAGGGCAAGAGACCCAGTACTTC. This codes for CASSATGQETQYF.

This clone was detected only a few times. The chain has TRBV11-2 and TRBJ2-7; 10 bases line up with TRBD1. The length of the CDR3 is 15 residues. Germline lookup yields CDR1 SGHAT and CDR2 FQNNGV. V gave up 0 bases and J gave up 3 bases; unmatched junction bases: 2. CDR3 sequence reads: CASSLERTGGYEQYF. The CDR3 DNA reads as TGTGCCAGCAGCTTAGAGCGGACAGGGGGCTACGAGCAGTACTTC.

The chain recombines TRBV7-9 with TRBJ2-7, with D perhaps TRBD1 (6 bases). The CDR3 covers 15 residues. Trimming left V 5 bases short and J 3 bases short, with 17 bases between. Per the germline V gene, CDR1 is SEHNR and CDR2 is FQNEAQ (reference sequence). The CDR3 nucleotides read TGTGCCAGCAGCCCAAGGGCAGGGGTAGTCTACGAGCAGTACTTC. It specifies CASSPRAGVVYEQYF.

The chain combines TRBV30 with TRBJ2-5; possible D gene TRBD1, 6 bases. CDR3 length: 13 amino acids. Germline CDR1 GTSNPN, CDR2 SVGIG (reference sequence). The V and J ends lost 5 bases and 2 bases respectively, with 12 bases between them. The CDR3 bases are TGTGCCTGGTCCGGTACAGGGCAAGAGACCCAGTACTTC. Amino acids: CAWSGTGQETQYF.

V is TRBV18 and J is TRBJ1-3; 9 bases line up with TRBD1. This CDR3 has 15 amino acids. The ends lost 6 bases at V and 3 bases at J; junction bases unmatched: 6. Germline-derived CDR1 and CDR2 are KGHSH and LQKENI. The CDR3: CASSATGGFGNTIYF. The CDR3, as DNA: TGTGCCAGCTCTGCAACAGGGGGCTTTGGAAACACCATATATTTT.

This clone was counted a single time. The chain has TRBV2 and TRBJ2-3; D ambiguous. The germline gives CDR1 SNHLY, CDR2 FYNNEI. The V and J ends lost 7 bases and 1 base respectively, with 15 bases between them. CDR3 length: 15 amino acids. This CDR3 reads CASTPEMDGTDTQYF. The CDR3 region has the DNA TGTGCCAGCACTCCGGAGATGGACGGCACAGATACGCAGTATTTT. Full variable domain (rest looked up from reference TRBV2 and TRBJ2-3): EPEVTQTPSHQVTQMGQEVILRCVPISNHLYFYWYRQILGQKVEFLVSFYNNEISEKSEIFDDQFSVERPDGSNFTLKIRSTKLEDSAMYFCASTPEMDGTDTQYFGPGTRLTVL.

The CDR3 DNA reads TGTGCCAGCAGCCCAGAGGACAGGGGAGGACAGCCCCAGCATTTT. It is translated as CASSPEDRGGQPQHF. The rearrangement joins TRBV7-7 to TRBJ1-5; 9 nucleotides line up with TRBD1. V was pared by 5 bases and J by 7 bases, with 9 bases of the junction left unmatched. CDR1 and CDR2 (germline): SSHAT, FNYEAQ (reference sequence). The CDR3 spans 15 residues.

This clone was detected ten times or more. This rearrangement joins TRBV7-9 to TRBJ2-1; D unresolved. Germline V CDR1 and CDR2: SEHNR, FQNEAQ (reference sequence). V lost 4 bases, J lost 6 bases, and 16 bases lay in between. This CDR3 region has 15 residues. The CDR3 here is CASSSKGPGGNEQFF. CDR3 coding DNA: TGTGCCAGCAGCTCAAAAGGACCAGGCGGCAATGAGCAGTTCTTC.

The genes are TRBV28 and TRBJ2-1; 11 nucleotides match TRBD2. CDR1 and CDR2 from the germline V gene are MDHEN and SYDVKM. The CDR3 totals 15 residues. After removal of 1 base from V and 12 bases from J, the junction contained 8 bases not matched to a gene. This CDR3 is CASSLLAGGRGWQFF. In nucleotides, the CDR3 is TGTGCCAGCAGTTTATTAGCGGGAGGGAGGGGTTGGCAGTTCTTC.

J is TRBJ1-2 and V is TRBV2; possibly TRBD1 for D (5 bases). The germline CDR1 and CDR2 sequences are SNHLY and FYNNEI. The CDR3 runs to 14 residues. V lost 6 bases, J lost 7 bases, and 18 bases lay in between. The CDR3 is CASRARARDGGYTF. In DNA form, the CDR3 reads TGTGCCAGCAGAGCCAGGGCCAGGGATGGTGGCTACACCTTC.

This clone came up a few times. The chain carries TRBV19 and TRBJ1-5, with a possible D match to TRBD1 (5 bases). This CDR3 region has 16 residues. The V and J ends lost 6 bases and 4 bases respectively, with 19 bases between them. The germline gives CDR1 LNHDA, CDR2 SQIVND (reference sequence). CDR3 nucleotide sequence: TGTGCCAGTAGCTTGGGACGACCTGGGGTGAATCAGCCCCAGCATTTT. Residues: CASSLGRPGVNQPQHF.

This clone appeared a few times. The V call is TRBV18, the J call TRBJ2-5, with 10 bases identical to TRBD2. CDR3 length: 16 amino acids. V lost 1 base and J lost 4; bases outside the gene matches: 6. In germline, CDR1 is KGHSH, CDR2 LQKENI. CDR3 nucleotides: TGTGCCAGCTCACCACAGTTAGCGGGAGGAGGAGAGACCCAGTACTTC. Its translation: CASSPQLAGGGETQYF.

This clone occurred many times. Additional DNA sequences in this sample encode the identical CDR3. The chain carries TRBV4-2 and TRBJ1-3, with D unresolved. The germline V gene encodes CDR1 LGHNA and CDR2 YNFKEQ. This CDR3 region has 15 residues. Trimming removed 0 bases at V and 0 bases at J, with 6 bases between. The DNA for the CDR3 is TGTGCCAGCAGCCAAGAATGGTACTCTGGAAACACCATATATTTT. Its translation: CASSQEWYSGNTIYF.

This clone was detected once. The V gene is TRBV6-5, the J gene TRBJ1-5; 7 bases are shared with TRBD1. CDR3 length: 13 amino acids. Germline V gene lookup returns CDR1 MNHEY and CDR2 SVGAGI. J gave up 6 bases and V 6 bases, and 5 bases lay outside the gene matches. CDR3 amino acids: CASSLRGLQPQHF. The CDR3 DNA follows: TGTGCCAGCAGCTTGAGGGGGCTTCAGCCCCAGCATTTT.

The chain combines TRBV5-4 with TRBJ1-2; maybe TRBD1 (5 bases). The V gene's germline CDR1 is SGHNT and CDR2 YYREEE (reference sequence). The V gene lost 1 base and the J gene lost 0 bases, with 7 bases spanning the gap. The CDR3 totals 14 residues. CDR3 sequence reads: CASSLQGTNYGYTF. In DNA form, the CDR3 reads TGTGCCAGCAGCTTGCAGGGTACTAACTATGGCTACACCTTC. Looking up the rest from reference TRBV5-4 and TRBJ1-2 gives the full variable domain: ETGVTQSPTHLIKTRGQQVTLRCSSQSGHNTVSWYQQALGQGPQFIFQYYREEENGRGNFPPRFSGLQFPNYSSELNVNALELDDSALYLCASSLQGTNYGYTFGSGTRLTVV.

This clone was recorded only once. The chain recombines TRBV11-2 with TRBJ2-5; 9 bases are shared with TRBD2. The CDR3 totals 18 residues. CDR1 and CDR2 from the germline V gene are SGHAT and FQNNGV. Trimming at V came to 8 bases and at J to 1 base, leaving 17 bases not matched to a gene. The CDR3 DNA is TGTGCCAGCCGCCCGGGGAGACTAGCGGAGCGGGGCCAAGAGACCCAGTACTTC. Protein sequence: CASRPGRLAERGQETQYF.

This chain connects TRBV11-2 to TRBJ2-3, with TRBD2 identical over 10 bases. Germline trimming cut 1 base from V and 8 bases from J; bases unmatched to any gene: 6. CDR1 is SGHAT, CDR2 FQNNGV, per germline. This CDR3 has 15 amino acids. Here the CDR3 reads CASSLGALAGVTQYF. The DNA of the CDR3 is TGTGCCAGCAGCTTAGGGGCTCTAGCGGGAGTTACGCAGTATTTT.

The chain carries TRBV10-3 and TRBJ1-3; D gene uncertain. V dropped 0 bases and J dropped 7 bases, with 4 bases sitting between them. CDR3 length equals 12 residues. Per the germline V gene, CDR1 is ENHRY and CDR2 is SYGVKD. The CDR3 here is CAISESSNTIYF. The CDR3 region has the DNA TGTGCCATCAGTGAGTCATCGAACACCATATATTTT.

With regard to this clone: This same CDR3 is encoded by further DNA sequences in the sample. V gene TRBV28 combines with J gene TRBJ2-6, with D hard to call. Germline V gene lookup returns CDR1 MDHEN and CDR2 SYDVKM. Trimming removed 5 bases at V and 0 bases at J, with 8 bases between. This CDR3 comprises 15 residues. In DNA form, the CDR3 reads TGTGCCAGCAGTCTGAGAGGCTCTGGGGCCAACGTCCTGACTTTC. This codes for CASSLRGSGANVLTF.

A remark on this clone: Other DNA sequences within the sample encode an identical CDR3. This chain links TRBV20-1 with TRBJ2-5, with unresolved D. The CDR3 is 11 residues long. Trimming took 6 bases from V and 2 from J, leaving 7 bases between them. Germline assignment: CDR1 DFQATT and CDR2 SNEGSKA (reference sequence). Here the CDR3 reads CSAYIQETQYF. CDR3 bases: TGCAGTGCCTACATTCAAGAGACCCAGTACTTC.

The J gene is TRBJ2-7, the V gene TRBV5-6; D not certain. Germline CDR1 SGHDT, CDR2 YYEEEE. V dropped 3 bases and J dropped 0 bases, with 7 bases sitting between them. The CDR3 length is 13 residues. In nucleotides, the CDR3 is TGTGCCAGCAGCTCTTTTAACTCCTACGAGCAGTACTTC. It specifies CASSSFNSYEQYF. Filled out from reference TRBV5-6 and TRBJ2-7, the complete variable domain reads DAGVTQSPTHLIKTRGQQVTLRCSPKSGHDTVSWYQQALGQGPQFIFQYYEEEERQRGNFPDRFSGHQFPNYSSELNVNALLLGDSALYLCASSSFNSYEQYFGPGTRLTVT.

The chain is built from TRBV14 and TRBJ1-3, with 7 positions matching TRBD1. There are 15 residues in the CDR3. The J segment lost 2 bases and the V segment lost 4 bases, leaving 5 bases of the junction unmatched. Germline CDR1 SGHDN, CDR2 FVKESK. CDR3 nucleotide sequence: TGTGCCAGCAGCCGACAAGACAGGGCTGGAAACACCATATATTTT. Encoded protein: CASSRQDRAGNTIYF.